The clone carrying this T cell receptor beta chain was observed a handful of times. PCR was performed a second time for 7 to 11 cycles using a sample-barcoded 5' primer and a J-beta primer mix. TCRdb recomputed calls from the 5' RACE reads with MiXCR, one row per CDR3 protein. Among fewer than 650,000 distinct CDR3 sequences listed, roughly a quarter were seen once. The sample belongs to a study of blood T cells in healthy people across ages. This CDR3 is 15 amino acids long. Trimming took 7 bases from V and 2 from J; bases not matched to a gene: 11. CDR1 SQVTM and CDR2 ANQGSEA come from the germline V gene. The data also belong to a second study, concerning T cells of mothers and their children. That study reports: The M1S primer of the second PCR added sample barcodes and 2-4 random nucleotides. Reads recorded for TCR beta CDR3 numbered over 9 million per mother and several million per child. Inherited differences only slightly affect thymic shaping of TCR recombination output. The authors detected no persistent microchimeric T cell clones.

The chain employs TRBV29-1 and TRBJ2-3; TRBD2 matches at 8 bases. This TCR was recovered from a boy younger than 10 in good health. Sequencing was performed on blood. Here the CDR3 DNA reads TGCAGCGCCGAACCAGCGGGGGCCCCCACAGATACGCAGTATTTT. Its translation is CSAEPAGAPTDTQYF.